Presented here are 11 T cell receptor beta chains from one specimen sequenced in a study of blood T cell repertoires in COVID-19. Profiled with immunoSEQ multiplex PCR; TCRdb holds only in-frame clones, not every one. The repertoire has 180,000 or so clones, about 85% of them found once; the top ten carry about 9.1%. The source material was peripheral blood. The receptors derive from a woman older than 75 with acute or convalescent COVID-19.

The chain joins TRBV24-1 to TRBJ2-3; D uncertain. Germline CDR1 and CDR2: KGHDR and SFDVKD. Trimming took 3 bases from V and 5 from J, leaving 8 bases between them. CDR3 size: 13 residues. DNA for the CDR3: TGTGCCACCAGTGATCCCCTTCTAGATACGCAGTATTTT. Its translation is CATSDPLLDTQYF.

DNA of the CDR3: TGTGCCAGCAGAACGGACAGGGACAATTCACCCCTCCACTTT. Its translation is CASRTDRDNSPLHF. The chain links TRBV6-4 to TRBJ1-6; 8 bases agree with TRBD1. The CDR3 is made up of 14 amino acids. V dropped 6 bases and J dropped 7; count of bases not matched to a gene: 5. Germline values: CDR1 MRHNA, CDR2 SNTAGT.

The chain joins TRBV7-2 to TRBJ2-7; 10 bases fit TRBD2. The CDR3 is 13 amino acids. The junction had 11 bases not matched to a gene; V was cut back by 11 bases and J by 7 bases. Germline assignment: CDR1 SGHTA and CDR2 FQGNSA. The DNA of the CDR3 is TGTGCCGTGCATGGGCTAGCGGGGGAGGAGCAGTACTTC. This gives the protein CAVHGLAGEEQYF.

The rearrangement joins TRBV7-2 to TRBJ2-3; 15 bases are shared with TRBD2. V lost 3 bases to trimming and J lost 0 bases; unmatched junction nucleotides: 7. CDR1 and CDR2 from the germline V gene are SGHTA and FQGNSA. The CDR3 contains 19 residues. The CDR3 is CASSFDPGLAGGSTDTQYF. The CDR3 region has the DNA TGTGCCAGCAGCTTTGACCCGGGACTAGCGGGAGGTAGCACAGATACGCAGTATTTT.

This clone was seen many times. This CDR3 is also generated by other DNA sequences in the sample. The CDR3 DNA reads TGTGCCAGCAGCCCCGGGACAGGGGGCACTGAAGCTTTCTTT. It codes for CASSPGTGGTEAFF. The chain has TRBV7-3 and TRBJ1-1; the match to TRBD1 covers 11 bases. Unmatched junction bases numbered 3, after V lost 5 bases and J lost 4 bases. The CDR3 loop spans 14 amino acids. CDR1 and CDR2 (germline): SGHTA, FQGTGA.

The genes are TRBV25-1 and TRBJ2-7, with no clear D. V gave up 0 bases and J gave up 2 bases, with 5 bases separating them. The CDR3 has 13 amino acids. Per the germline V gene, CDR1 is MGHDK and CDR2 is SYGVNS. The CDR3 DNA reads TGTGCCAGCAGTGAATACAGGCCCTACGAGCAGTACTTC. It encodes CASSEYRPYEQYF.

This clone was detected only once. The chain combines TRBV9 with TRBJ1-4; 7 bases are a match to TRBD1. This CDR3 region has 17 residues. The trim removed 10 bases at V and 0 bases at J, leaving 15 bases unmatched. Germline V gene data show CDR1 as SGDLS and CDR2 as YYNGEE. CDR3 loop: CAERTGRNPPTNEKLFF. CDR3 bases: TGTGCCGAGAGGACAGGCCGCAACCCCCCAACTAATGAAAAACTGTTTTTT. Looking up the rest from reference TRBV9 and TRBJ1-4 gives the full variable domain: DSGVTQTPKHLITATGQRVTLRCSPRSGDLSVYWYQQSLDQGLQFLIQYYNGEERAKGNILERFSAQQFPDLHSELNLSSLELGDSALYFCAERTGRNPPTNEKLFFGSGTQLSVL.

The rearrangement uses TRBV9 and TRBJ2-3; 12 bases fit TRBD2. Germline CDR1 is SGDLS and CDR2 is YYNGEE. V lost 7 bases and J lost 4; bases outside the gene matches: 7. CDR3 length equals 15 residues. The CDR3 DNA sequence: TGTGCCAGCGGCCTAGCGGGGGGGCCTTCAGATACGCAGTATTTT. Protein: CASGLAGGPSDTQYF.

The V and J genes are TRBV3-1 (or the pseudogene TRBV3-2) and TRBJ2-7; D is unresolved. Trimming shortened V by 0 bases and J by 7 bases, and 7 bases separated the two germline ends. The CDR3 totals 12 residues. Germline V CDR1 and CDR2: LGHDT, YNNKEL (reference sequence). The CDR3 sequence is CASSQDRWEQYF. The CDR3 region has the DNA TGTGCCAGCAGCCAAGATCGGTGGGAGCAGTACTTC.

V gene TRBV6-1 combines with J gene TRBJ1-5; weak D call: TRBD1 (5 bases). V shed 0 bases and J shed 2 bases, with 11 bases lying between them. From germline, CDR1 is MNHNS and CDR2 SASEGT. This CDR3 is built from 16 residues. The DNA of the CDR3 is TGTGCCAGCAGTGAAGCGGCGGGACGGGGCAATCAGCCCCAGCATTTT. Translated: CASSEAAGRGNQPQHF.

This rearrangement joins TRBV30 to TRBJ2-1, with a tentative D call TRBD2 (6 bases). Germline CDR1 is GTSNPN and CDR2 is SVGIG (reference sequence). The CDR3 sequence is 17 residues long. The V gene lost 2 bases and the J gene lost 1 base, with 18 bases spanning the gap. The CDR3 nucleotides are TGTGCCTGGAGTCCCCCCGCCCTAGCGAGTTCCTACAATGAGCAGTTCTTC. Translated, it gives CAWSPPALASSYNEQFF.